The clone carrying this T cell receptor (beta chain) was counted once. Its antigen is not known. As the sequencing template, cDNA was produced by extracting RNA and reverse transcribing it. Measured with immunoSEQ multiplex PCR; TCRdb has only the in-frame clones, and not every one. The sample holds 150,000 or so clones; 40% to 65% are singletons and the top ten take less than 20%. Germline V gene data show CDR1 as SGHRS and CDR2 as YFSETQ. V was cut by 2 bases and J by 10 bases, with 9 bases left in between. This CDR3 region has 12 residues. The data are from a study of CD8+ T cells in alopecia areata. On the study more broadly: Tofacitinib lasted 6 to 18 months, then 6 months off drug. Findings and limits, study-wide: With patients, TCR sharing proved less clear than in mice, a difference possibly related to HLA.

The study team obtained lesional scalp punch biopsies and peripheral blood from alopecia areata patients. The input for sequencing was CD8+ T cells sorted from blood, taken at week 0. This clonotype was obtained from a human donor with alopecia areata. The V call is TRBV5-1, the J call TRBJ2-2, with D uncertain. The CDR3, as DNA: TGCGCCAGCAGCTTAGACACCCTGGAGCTGTTTTTT. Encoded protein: CASSLDTLELFF. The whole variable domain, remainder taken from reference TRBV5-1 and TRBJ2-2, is KAGVTQTPRYLIKTRGQQVTLSCSPISGHRSVSWYQQTPGQGLQFLFEYFSETQRNKGNFPGRFSGRQFSNSRSEMNVSTLELGDSALYLCASSLDTLELFFGEGSRLTVL.